Following are 21 T cell receptor beta chains from one sample sequenced in a study of T-cell reconstitution after alpha-beta-depleted transplantation in children. Unique molecular identifiers featured in how the TCRbeta library was prepared. TCRdb reanalysed the PCR reads using MiXCR and keeps one entry per CDR3 protein. Here the sample spans fewer than 550,000 distinct CDR3 sequences, over 9.5% being singletons. This specimen consisted of PBMCs, mostly from graft donor cells, obtained 180 days after TCRalphabeta/CD19-depleted stem cell transplant. These receptors all come from a female patient between 2 and 15 years old who had a stem cell transplant for aplastic anemia, so the T cells may come from the graft donor.

This clonotype came up many times. V is TRBV5-1 and J is TRBJ2-1; D unresolved. CDR1 SGHRS and CDR2 YFSETQ come from the germline V gene. The length of the CDR3 is 12 residues. The V end was cut by 3 bases, the J end by 8 bases, with 9 bases between. The CDR3 sequence is CASSSGPYEQFF. The CDR3 coding sequence is TGCGCCAGCAGCTCAGGCCCATATGAGCAGTTCTTC.

This clonotype came up a few times. The J gene is TRBJ2-1, the V gene TRBV30; no clear D. This CDR3 is built from 12 residues. V was clipped by 2 bases and J by 9 bases, with 11 bases between them. Per germline, CDR1 GTSNPN and CDR2 SVGIG (reference sequence). The CDR3 DNA follows: TGTGCCTGGAGTAGGATCCCGGGTGAGCAGTTCTTC. Translating it yields CAWSRIPGEQFF.

A few counts support this clonotype. The gene calls are TRBV7-2 and TRBJ2-3; 7 positions match TRBD2. The junction had 15 bases not matched to a gene; V was cut back by 4 bases and J by 8 bases. Germline lookup yields CDR1 SGHTA and CDR2 FQGNSA. The CDR3 runs 16 residues. CDR3 amino acids: CASSWTSAPNRGTQYF. CDR3 in DNA: TGTGCCAGCAGCTGGACTAGTGCGCCCAATCGCGGTACGCAGTATTTT.

The rearrangement links TRBV12-3 or TRBV12-4 to TRBJ2-3; D not certain. Trimming removed 7 bases at V and 4 bases at J, with 3 bases between. CDR3 length: 10 residues. The CDR3 loop reads CASMADTQYF. The CDR3, as DNA: TGTGCCAGCATGGCAGATACGCAGTATTTT.

The rearrangement uses TRBV30 and TRBJ1-4; D is undetermined. Trimming stripped 0 bases from V and 8 bases from J, with 4 bases between. This CDR3 is built from 11 residues. Germline V gene sequence: CDR1 GTSNPN, CDR2 SVGIG (reference sequence). This CDR3 reads CAWSVTEKLFF. In nucleotides, the CDR3 is TGTGCCTGGAGTGTGACGGAAAAACTGTTTTTT.

This clonotype appeared a few times. The V call is TRBV6-1, the J call TRBJ1-4; unclear D gene. Germline lookup yields CDR1 MNHNS and CDR2 SASEGT. Trimming left V 7 bases short and J 3 bases short, with 9 bases between. This CDR3 comprises 13 residues. The CDR3 sequence: CASKNPANEKLFF. CDR3 coding DNA: TGTGCCAGCAAAAACCCGGCTAATGAAAAACTGTTTTTT.

A few counts support this clonotype. The chain combines TRBV10-3 with TRBJ2-2, with 9 positions matching TRBD1. The CDR3 consists of 19 residues. Trimming removed 3 bases from V and 1 base from J; junction bases left unmatched: 12. In germline, CDR1 is ENHRY, CDR2 SYGVKD. In nucleotides, the CDR3 is TGTGCCATCAGTGAAGACTCACAGGGGGCCTTCGTGAACACCGGGGAGCTGTTTTTT. Its protein product is CAISEDSQGAFVNTGELFF.

In regard to this clonotype: A single base separates this from a much larger clone, so it may be a read error. V gene TRBV5-6 combines with J gene TRBJ2-5; 10 bases match TRBD2. J lost 7 bases, V lost 5 bases, and 8 bases had no gene match. Looked up from germline, CDR1 is SGHDT and CDR2 is YYEEEE. The CDR3 consists of 14 residues. The CDR3 protein is CASSSSGGAGTQYF. The CDR3 DNA follows: TGTGCCAGCAGTTCCAGCGGGGGGGCCGGGACCCAGTACTTC.

The chain carries TRBV6-2 or TRBV6-3 and TRBJ1-5, with D possibly being TRBD1 (5 bases). The CDR3 is made up of 12 amino acids. V lost 9 bases and J lost 1, with 7 bases in between. In germline, CDR1 is MNHEY, CDR2 SVGEGT. The CDR3 nucleotides are TGTGCCAGTGGGGACAGCAATCAGCCCCAGCATTTT. This encodes CASGDSNQPQHF.

This chain links TRBV4-2 with TRBJ1-4, with unresolved D. With 0 bases removed from V and 0 bases from J, the gap between germline ends came to 11 bases. CDR1 and CDR2 (germline): LGHNA, YNFKEQ. This CDR3 has 17 amino acids. The CDR3 DNA is TGTGCCAGCAGCCAAGATCGGCTATCCGCAACTAATGAAAAACTGTTTTTT. Protein: CASSQDRLSATNEKLFF.

This clonotype was seen only a few times. CDR3 protein: CASREGGPGTDTQYF. CDR3 nucleotide sequence: TGTGCCAGCAGGGAGGGAGGGCCTGGCACAGATACGCAGTATTTT. The gene calls are TRBV9 and TRBJ2-3; 7 nucleotides match TRBD2. V shed 5 bases and J 1 base; nucleotides not matched to a gene: 7. The germline V gene has CDR1 SGDLS and CDR2 YYNGEE. This CDR3 spans 15 amino acids.

The chain couples TRBV7-9 to TRBJ2-7, with 10 bases that match TRBD2. CDR1 is SEHNR and CDR2 is FQNEAQ in the germline V gene (reference sequence). Losses at the gene ends were 2 bases for V and 7 bases for J; bases not matched to a gene: 5. CDR3 length: 14 amino acids. In DNA form, the CDR3 reads TGTGCCAGCAGCTTACACCTAGCGGGAGATGAGCAGTACTTC. Translated: CASSLHLAGDEQYF.

This clonotype was recorded many times. The J gene is TRBJ2-5, the V gene TRBV28, with 10 bases that match TRBD1. Germline V gene sequence: CDR1 MDHEN, CDR2 SYDVKM. This CDR3 comprises 14 residues. Trimming removed 6 bases from V and 7 bases from J; junction bases left unmatched: 8. The CDR3 region is CASRLDRGRGTQYF. CDR3 in DNA: TGTGCCAGCAGGTTGGACAGGGGGAGGGGGACCCAGTACTTC.

This clonotype was seen only a few times. This chain connects TRBV20-1 to TRBJ2-7; 8 nucleotides agree with TRBD2. CDR3 size: 15 residues. Germline V gene data show CDR1 as DFQATT and CDR2 as SNEGSKA (reference sequence). Trimming at V came to 3 bases and at J to 4 bases, leaving 11 bases not matched to a gene. CDR3 amino acids: CSARKGGTRRYEQYF. In nucleotides, the CDR3 is TGCAGTGCTAGGAAAGGTGGGACTAGAAGGTACGAGCAGTACTTC.

This clonotype appeared many times. The CDR3 sequence is CSASGRNEQFF. The CDR3 DNA sequence: TGCAGTGCTAGCGGGAGAAATGAGCAGTTCTTC. This sequence joins TRBV20-1 and TRBJ2-1; D perhaps matches TRBD2 (6 bases). Germline V gives CDR1 DFQATT, CDR2 SNEGSKA (reference sequence). The CDR3 extends over 11 amino acids. V dropped 3 bases and J dropped 7 bases, with 7 bases sitting between them.

There are many counts of this clonotype. The gene calls are TRBV4-3 and TRBJ2-3; weak D call: TRBD2 (5 bases). There are 15 residues in the CDR3. Germline V lookup: CDR1 LGHNA, CDR2 YSLEER. V lost 0 bases and J lost 4, with 11 bases in between. DNA of the CDR3: TGCGCCAGCAGCCAAGAATCGGACTTTCCAGATACGCAGTATTTT. Its translation: CASSQESDFPDTQYF.

The V call is TRBV18, the J call TRBJ2-1, with TRBD2 matching 13 bases. The CDR3 extends over 17 amino acids. With V trimmed by 5 bases and J by 4 bases, 8 bases remained unmatched. The germline V gene has CDR1 KGHSH and CDR2 LQKENI. Here the CDR3 reads CASSASGTSGVYNEQFF. DNA for the CDR3: TGTGCCAGCTCAGCTTCCGGGACTAGCGGGGTGTACAATGAGCAGTTCTTC.

The rearrangement joins TRBV5-6 to TRBJ2-3; 8 bases align to TRBD1. J gave up 4 bases and V 0 bases, and 10 bases lay outside the gene matches. This CDR3 contains 17 residues. CDR1 is SGHDT, CDR2 YYEEEE, per germline. The DNA of the CDR3 is TGTGCCAGCAGCTTGGTGCGGAGGGACAGGATCGCAGATACGCAGTATTTT. It encodes CASSLVRRDRIADTQYF. The full variable domain, in which reference TRBV5-6 and TRBJ2-3 provide the parts outside the CDR3, is DAGVTQSPTHLIKTRGQQVTLRCSPKSGHDTVSWYQQALGQGPQFIFQYYEEEERQRGNFPDRFSGHQFPNYSSELNVNALLLGDSALYLCASSLVRRDRIADTQYFGPGTRLTVL.

V usage is TRBV29-1 and J usage is TRBJ1-5; 9 nucleotides match TRBD1. The CDR3 consists of 15 residues. Losses at the gene ends were 6 bases for V and 8 bases for J; bases not matched to a gene: 14. CDR1 SQVTM and CDR2 ANQGSEA come from the germline V gene. CDR3 region: CSVAAGTGFNKPQHF. As DNA, the CDR3 is TGCAGCGTAGCTGCCGGGACAGGGTTTAATAAGCCCCAGCATTTT.

The chain has TRBV10-3 and TRBJ2-7; D gene uncertain. CDR3 length: 13 amino acids. Trimming left V 3 bases short and J 5 bases short, with 11 bases between. CDR1 is ENHRY and CDR2 is SYGVKD in the germline V gene. CDR3 nucleotides: TGTGCCATCAGTGATACGAGCGTCGACGAGCAGTACGTC. Translation: CAISDTSVDEQYV.

This clonotype was detected a few times. The genes are TRBV5-1 and TRBJ1-2; D ambiguous. The CDR3 sequence is 13 residues long. Germline V lookup: CDR1 SGHRS, CDR2 YFSETQ. Trimming removed 3 bases from V and 6 bases from J, with 12 bases in between. This chain's CDR3 is CASSSADGDGYTF. The CDR3 DNA reads TGCGCCAGCAGCTCAGCTGACGGCGATGGCTACACCTTC.